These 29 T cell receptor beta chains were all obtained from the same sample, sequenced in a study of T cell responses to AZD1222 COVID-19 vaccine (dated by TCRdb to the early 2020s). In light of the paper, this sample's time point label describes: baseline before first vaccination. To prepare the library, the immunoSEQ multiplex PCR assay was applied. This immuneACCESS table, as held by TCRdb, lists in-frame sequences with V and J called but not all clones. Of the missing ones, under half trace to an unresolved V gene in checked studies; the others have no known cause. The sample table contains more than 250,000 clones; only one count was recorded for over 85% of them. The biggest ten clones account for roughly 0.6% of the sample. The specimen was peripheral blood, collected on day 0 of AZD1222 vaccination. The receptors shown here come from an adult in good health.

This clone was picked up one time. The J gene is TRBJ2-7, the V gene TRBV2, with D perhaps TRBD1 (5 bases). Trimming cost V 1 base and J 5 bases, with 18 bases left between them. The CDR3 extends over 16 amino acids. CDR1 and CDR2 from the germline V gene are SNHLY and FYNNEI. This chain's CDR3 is CASSEVGRAASDEQYF. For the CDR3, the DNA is TGTGCCAGCAGTGAAGTGGGCAGGGCGGCCTCGGACGAGCAGTACTTC.

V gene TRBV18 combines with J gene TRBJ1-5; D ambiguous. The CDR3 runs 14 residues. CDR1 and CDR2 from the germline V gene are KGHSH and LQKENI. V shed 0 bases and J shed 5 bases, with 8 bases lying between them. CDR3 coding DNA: TGTGCCAGCTCACCACCGGGGATGGATCAGCCCCAGCATTTT. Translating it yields CASSPPGMDQPQHF.

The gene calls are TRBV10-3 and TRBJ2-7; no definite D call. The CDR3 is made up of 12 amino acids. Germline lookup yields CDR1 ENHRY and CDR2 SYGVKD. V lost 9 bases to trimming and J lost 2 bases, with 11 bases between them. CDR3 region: CAIASLPYEQYF. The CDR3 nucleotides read TGTGCCATAGCTAGTCTGCCCTACGAGCAGTACTTC.

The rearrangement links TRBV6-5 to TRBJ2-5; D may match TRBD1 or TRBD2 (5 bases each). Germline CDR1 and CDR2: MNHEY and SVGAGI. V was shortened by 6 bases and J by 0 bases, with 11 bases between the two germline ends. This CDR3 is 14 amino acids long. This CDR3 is CASSSLGDQETQYF. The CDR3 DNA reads TGTGCCAGCAGCTCACTGGGGGACCAAGAGACCCAGTACTTC.

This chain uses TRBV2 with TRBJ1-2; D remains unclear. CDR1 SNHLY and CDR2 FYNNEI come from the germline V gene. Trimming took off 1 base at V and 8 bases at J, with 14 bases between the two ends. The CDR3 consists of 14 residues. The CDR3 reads CASSEVTQDSGYTF. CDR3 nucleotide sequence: TGTGCCAGCAGTGAAGTAACCCAGGATTCCGGCTACACCTTC.

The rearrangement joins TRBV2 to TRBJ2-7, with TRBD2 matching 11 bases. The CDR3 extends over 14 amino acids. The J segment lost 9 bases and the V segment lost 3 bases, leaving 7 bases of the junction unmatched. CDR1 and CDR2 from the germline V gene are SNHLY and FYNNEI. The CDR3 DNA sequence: TGTGCCAGCAGTGAGACTAGCGGGAACAGAGGGCAGTACTTC. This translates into CASSETSGNRGQYF.

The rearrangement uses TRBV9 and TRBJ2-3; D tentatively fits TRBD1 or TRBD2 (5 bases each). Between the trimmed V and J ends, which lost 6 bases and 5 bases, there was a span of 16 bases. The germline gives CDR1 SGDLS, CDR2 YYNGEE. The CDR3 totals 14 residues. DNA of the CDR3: TGTGCCAGCACTCGAGGGGTAGAGCGAGATACGCAGTATTTT. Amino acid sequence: CASTRGVERDTQYF.

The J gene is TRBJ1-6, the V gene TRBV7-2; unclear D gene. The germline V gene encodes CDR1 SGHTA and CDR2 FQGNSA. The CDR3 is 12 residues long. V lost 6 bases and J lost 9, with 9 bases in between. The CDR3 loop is CASRLDGSPLHF. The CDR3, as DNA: TGTGCCAGCAGATTGGACGGTTCACCCCTCCACTTT.

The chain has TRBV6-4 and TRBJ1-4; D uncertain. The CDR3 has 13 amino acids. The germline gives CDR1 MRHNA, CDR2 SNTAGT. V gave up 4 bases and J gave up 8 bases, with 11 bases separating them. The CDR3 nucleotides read TGTGCCAGCAGTGGGGCCGGGGTGGAAAAACTGTTTTTT. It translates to CASSGAGVEKLFF.

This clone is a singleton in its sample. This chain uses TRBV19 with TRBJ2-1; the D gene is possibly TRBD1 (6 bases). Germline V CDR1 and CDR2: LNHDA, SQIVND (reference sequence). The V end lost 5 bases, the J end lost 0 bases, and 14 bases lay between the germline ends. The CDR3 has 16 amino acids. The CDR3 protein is CASSSDRTSSYNEQFF. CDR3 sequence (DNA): TGTGCCAGTAGTTCGGACAGAACTAGCTCCTACAATGAGCAGTTCTTC.

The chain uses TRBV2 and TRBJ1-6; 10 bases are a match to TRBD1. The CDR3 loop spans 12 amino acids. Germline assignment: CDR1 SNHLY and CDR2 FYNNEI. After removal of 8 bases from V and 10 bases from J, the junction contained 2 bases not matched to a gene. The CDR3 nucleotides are TGTGCCAGCCGGGACAGGGGATCACCCCTCCACTTT. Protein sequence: CASRDRGSPLHF.

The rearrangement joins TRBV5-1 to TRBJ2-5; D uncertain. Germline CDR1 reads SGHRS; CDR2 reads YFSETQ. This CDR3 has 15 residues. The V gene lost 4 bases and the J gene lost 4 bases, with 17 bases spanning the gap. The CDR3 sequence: CASSPQRTPGETQYF. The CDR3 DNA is TGCGCCAGCAGCCCTCAGAGGACGCCCGGAGAGACCCAGTACTTC. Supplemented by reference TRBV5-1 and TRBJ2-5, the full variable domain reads KAGVTQTPRYLIKTRGQQVTLSCSPISGHRSVSWYQQTPGQGLQFLFEYFSETQRNKGNFPGRFSGRQFSNSRSEMNVSTLELGDSALYLCASSPQRTPGETQYFGPGTRLLVL.

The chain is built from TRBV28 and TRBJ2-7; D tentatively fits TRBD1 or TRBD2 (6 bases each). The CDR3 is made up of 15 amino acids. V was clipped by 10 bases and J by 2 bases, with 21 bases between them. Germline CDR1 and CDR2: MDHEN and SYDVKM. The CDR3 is CATLGRGRGAYEQYF. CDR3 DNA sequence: TGTGCCACCCTAGGACGGGGGCGCGGGGCCTACGAGCAGTACTTC.

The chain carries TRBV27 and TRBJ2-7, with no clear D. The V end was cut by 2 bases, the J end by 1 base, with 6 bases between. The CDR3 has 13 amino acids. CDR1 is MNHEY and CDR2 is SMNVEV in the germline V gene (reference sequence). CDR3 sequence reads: CASSLVQSYEQYF. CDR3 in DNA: TGTGCCAGCAGTTTAGTTCAGTCCTACGAGCAGTACTTC.

CDR3 sequence (DNA): TGTGCCAGCAGCTTAGGAGGGGCAGGGGAAGAGAATGAGCAGTTCTTC. Its translation is CASSLGGAGEENEQFF. V gene TRBV11-3 combines with J gene TRBJ2-1; TRBD1 is a possible D gene (6 bases). The germline V gene encodes CDR1 SGHNT and CDR2 YENEEA. V was clipped by 1 base and J by 7 bases, with 17 bases between them. The CDR3 is 16 residues long.

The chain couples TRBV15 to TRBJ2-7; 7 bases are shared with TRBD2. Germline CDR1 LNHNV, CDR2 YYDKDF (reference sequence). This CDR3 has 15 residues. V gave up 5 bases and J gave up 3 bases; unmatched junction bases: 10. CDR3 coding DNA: TGTGCCACCAGCCCCGGACTAGTTGGGTACTACGAGCAGTACTTC. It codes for CATSPGLVGYYEQYF.

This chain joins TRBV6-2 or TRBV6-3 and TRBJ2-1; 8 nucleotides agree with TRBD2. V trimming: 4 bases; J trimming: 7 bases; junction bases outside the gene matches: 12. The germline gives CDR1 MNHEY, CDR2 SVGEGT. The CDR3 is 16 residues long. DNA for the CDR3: TGTGCCAGCAGTTTCAGCGGGAGCTTAATAAGGAATGAGCAGTTCTTC. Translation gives CASSFSGSLIRNEQFF.

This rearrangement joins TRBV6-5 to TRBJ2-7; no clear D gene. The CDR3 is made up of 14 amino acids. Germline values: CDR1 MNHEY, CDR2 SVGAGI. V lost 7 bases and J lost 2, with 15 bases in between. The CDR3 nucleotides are TGTGCCAGCAAGTCTACGGCTTTCACCTACGAGCAGTACTTC. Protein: CASKSTAFTYEQYF.

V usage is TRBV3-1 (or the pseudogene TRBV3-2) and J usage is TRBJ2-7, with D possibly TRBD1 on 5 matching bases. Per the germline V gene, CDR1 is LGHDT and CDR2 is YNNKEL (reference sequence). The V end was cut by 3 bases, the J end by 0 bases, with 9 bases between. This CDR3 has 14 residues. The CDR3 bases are TGTGCCAGCAGCCACAGGGAAAGCTCCTACGAGCAGTACTTC. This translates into CASSHRESSYEQYF.

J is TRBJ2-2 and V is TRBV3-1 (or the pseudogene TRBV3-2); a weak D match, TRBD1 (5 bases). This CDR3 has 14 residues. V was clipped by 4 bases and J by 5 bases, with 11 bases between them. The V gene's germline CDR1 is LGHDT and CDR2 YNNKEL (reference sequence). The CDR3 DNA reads TGTGCCAGCAGCCGACAGTGGGCTACCGGGGAGCTGTTTTTT. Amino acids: CASSRQWATGELFF.

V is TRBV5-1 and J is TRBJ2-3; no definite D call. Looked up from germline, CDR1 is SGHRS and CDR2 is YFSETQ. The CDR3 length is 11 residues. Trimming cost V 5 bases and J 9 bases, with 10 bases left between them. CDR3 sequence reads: CASSLGKTQYF. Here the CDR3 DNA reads TGCGCCAGCAGTCTCGGTAAGACGCAGTATTTT.

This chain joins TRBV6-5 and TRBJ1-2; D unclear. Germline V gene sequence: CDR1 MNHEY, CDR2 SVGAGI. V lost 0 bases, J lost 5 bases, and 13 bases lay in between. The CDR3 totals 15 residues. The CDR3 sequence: CASSYSTAGRYGYTF. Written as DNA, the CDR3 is TGTGCCAGCAGTTACTCGACTGCGGGCCGTTATGGCTACACCTTC.

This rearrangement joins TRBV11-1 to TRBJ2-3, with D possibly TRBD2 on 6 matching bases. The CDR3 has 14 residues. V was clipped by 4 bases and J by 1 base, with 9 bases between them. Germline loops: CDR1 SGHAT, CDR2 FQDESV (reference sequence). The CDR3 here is CASSSGVRTDTQYF. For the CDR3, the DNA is TGTGCCAGCAGCTCGGGGGTACGCACAGATACGCAGTATTTT.

CDR3 loop: CASNPGTGGLQPQHF. In DNA form, the CDR3 reads TGTGCCAGCAACCCCGGGACAGGGGGCCTTCAGCCCCAGCATTTT. The chain is built from TRBV7-2 and TRBJ1-5; 12 nucleotides align to TRBD1. There are 15 residues in the CDR3. The trim removed 7 bases at V and 6 bases at J, leaving 7 bases unmatched. Germline-derived CDR1 and CDR2 are SGHTA and FQGNSA.

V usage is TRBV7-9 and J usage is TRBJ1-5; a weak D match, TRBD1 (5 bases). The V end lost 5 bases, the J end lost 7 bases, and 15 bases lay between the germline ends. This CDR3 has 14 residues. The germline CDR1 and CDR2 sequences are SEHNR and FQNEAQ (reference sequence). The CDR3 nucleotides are TGTGCCAGCAGCCCCCCGCAGGGTGGACAGCCCCAGCATTTT. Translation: CASSPPQGGQPQHF.

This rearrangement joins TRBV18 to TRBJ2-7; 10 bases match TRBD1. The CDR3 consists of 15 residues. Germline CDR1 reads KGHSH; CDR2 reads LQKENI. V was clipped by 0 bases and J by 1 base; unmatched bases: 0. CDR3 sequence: CASSPPDRGSYEQYF. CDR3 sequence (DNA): TGTGCCAGCTCACCACCGGACAGGGGGTCCTACGAGCAGTACTTC. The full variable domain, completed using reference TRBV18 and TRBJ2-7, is NAGVMQNPRHLVRRRGQEARLRCSPMKGHSHVYWYRQLPEEGLKFMVYLQKENIIDESGMPKERFSAEFPKEGPSILRIQQVVRGDSAAYFCASSPPDRGSYEQYFGPGTRLTVT.

CDR3 nucleotides: TGTGCCAGTATGAGACGGGAGGGAGCCAAAAACATTCAGTACTTC. Translated, it gives CASMRREGAKNIQYF. The chain has TRBV19 and TRBJ2-4; 8 nucleotides line up with TRBD2. V lost 7 bases, J lost 0 bases, and 5 bases stayed unmatched. The CDR3 length is 15 residues. The V gene's germline CDR1 is LNHDA and CDR2 SQIVND (reference sequence).

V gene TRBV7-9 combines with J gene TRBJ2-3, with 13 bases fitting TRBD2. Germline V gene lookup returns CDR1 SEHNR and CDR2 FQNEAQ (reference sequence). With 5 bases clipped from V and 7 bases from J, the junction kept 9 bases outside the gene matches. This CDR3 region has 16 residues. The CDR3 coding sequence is TGTGCCAGCAGCCGGCTACTAGCGGGGGGGCTCCATACGCAGTATTTT. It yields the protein CASSRLLAGGLHTQYF.

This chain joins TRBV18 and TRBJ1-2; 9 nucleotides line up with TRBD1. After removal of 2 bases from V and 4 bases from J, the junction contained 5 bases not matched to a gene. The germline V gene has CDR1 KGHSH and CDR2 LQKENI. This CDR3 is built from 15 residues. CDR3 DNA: TGTGCCAGCTCACCAAGGACAGGGGACTCCTATGGCTACACCTTC. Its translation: CASSPRTGDSYGYTF.